These T cell receptor beta chains were read from a single sample in a study of blood T cell repertoires in COVID-19. Produced via immunoSEQ multiplex PCR; TCRdb's table is partial and in-frame only. The table records about 300,000 clones, roughly 90% of them present only once. Sequenced sample: peripheral blood. The source of these receptors is a woman aged 30 to 39 with COVID-19, enrolled during active disease. Both conserved end residues are part of each CDR3. Each record gives: V gene, D gene, J gene, clone size, CDR3 DNA, CDR3 protein. D genes are given only for firm matches. Size is stated for part of the rows, as once, few or many counts, or as a class when the clone is expanded.

TRBV27	NA	TRBJ1-5	NA	TGTGCCAGCAGTTTAACTAGCCAGGGTATCCAGCCCCAGCATTTT	CASSLTSQGIQPQHF
TRBV9	NA	TRBJ2-4	NA	TGTGCCAGCAGCGTAGGAGAGGGATCAGCCAAAAACATTCAGTACTTC	CASSVGEGSAKNIQYF
TRBV11-1	TRBD1	TRBJ2-2	NA	TGTGCCAGCAGCCAGGGGGCGCTTTCGGCCGGGGAGCTGTTTTTT	CASSQGALSAGELFF
TRBV5-6	NA	TRBJ1-4	NA	TGTGCCAGCAGCCGATCGACAGACACTAATGAAAAACTGTTTTTT	CASSRSTDTNEKLFF
TRBV5-1	TRBD1	TRBJ1-6	NA	TGCGCCAGCCGACCGGGACAGGAATATAATTCACCCCTCCACTTT	CASRPGQEYNSPLHF
TRBV6-5	NA	TRBJ1-5	NA	TGTGCCAGCAGTTACTCCAGGGGCAGGGAGCCCCAGCATTTT	CASSYSRGREPQHF
TRBV27	NA	TRBJ1-1	NA	TGTGCCAGCAGCCGTAGCAGGGCCACTGAAGCTTTCTTT	CASSRSRATEAFF
TRBV5-1	TRBD1	TRBJ2-1	NA	TGCGCCAGCAGCCCCGGGACAGGCCGCAATGAGCAGTTCTTC	CASSPGTGRNEQFF
TRBV12-3/TRBV12-4	NA	TRBJ1-5	NA	TGTGCCAGCAGCCTGCAGCAGGAACAGCCCCAGCATTTT	CASSLQQEQPQHF
TRBV25-1	NA	TRBJ2-1	NA	TGTGCCAGCAGTCTCAGGGACAATGAGCAGTTCTTC	CASSLRDNEQFF
TRBV2	NA	TRBJ1-2	NA	TGTGCCAGCAACAGAGATGACAGTTATGGCTACACCTTC	CASNRDDSYGYTF
TRBV27	NA	TRBJ2-1	NA	TGTGCCAGCAGTTTATCGTACAGCTACAATGAGCAGTTCTTC	CASSLSYSYNEQFF
TRBV14	NA	TRBJ1-1	NA	TGTGCCAGCAGCCGGGGACTCTTCACTGAAGCTTTCTTT	CASSRGLFTEAFF
TRBV28	NA	TRBJ2-2	NA	TGTGCCAGCATCCGGGGGAACACCGGGGAGCTGTTTTTT	CASIRGNTGELFF
TRBV7-8	TRBD2	TRBJ2-5	few	TGTGCCAGCAGCTTCCCGGGACTAGCAAGTGGAGAGACCCAGTACTTC	CASSFPGLASGETQYF
TRBV27	NA	TRBJ1-6	NA	TGTGCCAGCAGTTTATTCAGCGGCGGGGGGGCAGCTAATTCACCCCTCCACTTT	CASSLFSGGGAANSPLHF
TRBV15	TRBD1	TRBJ1-5	few	TGTGCCACCAGCGAGGACAGGGAGGTTCAGCCCCAGCATTTT	CATSEDREVQPQHF
TRBV29-1	NA	TRBJ1-2	NA	TGCAGCGTTGAAGATCGAGGCAGGGTAGGCTATGGCTACACCTTC	CSVEDRGRVGYGYTF
TRBV6-5	NA	TRBJ2-7	NA	TGTGCCAGCAGTTACGGTAGAGTCGGCGAGCAGTACTTC	CASSYGRVGEQYF
TRBV19	NA	TRBJ1-1	NA	TGTGCCAGTAGTATAGGAGAATCCTCGAACACTGAAGCTTTCTTT	CASSIGESSNTEAFF
TRBV20-1	NA	TRBJ2-1	NA	TGCAGTGCTAGTGCTAGCAGAACCCGTAATGAGCAGTTCTTC	CSASASRTRNEQFF
TRBV6-5	TRBD1	TRBJ2-2	NA	TGTGCCAGCAGGCTGACAGGGGCGGGCACCGGGGAGCTGTTTTTT	CASRLTGAGTGELFF
TRBV21-1	NA	TRBJ1-2	NA	TGTGTCGGGACAGGCTATGGCTACACCTTC	CVGTGYGYTF
TRBV6-5	NA	TRBJ1-1	NA	TGTGCCAGCAGTTACGTTACGGGGTCCGCCACTGAAGCTTTCTTT	CASSYVTGSATEAFF
TRBV11-2	TRBD2	TRBJ2-7	NA	TGTGCCAGCAGCCGGGGGGGCCTGACAACCTACGAGCAGTACTTC	CASSRGGLTTYEQYF
TRBV30	NA	TRBJ1-3	NA	TGTGCCTGGAGCCATACAGGAGTCGGTGACACCATATATTTT	CAWSHTGVGDTIYF
TRBV30	NA	TRBJ1-6	NA	TGTGCCTGGAGCCAGGGCCAGGGTTCACCCCTCCACTTT	CAWSQGQGSPLHF
TRBV28	TRBD1	TRBJ1-1	NA	TGTGCCAGCAGCCCCCCCACCGGGTCCCAGGGGGGCACTGAAGCTTTCTTT	CASSPPTGSQGGTEAFF
TRBV3-1/TRBV3-2	NA	TRBJ1-4	NA	TGTGCCAGCAGCTCGAGGCGGGGCACAACTAATGAAAAACTGTTTTTT	CASSSRRGTTNEKLFF
TRBV29-1	TRBD2	TRBJ2-5	NA	TGCAGCGTTGAAGACGCTAGGCGGGGGGTACCTGGGGAGACCCAGTACTTC	CSVEDARRGVPGETQYF
TRBV5-4	TRBD1	TRBJ1-1	NA	TGTGCCAGCAGCTCGACGGACAGGGCTGAAGCTTTCTTT	CASSSTDRAEAFF
TRBV21-1	NA	TRBJ1-1	few	TGTGCCAGCAGCATATCCGGGGACAGCCCCTTCGAAGCTTTCTTT	CASSISGDSPFEAFF